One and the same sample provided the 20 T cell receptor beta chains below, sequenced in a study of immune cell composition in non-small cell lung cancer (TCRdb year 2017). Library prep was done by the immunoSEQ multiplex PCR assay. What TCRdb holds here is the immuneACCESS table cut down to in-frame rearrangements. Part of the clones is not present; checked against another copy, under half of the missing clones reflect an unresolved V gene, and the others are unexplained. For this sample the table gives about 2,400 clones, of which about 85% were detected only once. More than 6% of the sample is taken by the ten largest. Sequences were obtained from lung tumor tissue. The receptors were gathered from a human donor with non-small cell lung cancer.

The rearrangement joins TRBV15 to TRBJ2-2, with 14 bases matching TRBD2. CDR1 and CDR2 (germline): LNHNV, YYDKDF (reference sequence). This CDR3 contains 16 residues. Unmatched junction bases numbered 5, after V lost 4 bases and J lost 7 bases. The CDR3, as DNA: TGTGCCACCAGCACACGGACTAGCGGGAGGTTCGGGGAGCTGTTTTTT. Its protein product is CATSTRTSGRFGELFF.

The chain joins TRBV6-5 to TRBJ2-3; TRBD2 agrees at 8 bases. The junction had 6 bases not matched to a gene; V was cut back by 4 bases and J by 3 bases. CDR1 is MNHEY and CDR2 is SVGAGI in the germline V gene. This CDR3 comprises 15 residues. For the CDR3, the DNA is TGTGCCAGCAGTTCCCCGGGAGGGTGGACAGATACGCAGTATTTT. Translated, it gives CASSSPGGWTDTQYF.

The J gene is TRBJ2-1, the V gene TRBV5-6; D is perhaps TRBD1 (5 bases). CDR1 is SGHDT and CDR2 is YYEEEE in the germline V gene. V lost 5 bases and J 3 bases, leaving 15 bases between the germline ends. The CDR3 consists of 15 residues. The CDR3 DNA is TGTGCCAGCAGGCTCTTGGGGCCAGTCTACAATGAGCAGTTCTTC. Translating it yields CASRLLGPVYNEQFF.

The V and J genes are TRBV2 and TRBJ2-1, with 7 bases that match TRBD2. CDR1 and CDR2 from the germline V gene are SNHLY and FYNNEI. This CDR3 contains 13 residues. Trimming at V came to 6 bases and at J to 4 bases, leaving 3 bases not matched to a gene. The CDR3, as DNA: TGTGCCAGCAGCCCCGGGAGGTACAATGAGCAGTTCTTC. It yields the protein CASSPGRYNEQFF.

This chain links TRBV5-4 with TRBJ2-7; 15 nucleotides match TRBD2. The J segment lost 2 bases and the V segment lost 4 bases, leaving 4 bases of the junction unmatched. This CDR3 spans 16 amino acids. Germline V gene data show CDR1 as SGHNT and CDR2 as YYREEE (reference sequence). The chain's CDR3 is CASSPGLAGGAYEQYF. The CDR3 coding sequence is TGTGCCAGCAGCCCTGGACTAGCGGGAGGGGCCTACGAGCAGTACTTC.

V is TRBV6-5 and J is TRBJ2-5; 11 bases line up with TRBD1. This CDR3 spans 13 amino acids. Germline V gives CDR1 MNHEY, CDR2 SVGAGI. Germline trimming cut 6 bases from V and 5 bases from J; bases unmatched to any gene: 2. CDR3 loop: CASSWDRGETQYF. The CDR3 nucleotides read TGTGCCAGCAGCTGGGACAGGGGGGAGACCCAGTACTTC.

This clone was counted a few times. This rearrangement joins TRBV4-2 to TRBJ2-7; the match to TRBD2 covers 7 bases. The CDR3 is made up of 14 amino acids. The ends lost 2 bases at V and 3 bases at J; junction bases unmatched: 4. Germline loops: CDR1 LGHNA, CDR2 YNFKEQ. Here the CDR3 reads CASSQSGGSYEQYF. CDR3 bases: TGTGCCAGCAGCCAATCGGGGGGTAGCTACGAGCAGTACTTC.

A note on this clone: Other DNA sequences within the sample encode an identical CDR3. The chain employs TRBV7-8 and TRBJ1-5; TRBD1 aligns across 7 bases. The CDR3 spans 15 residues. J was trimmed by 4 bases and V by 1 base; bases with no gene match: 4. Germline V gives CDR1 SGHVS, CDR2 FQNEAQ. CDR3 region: CASSLDGQVNQPQHF. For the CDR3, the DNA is TGTGCCAGCAGCTTAGACGGACAGGTTAATCAGCCCCAGCATTTT.

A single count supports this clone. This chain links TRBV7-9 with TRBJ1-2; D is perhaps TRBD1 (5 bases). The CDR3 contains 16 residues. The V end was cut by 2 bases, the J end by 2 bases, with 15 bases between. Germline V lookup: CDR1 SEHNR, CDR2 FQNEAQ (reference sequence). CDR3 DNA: TGTGCCAGCAGCTTAATATCTCTGAAGGGGAACTATGGCTACACCTTC. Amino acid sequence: CASSLISLKGNYGYTF.

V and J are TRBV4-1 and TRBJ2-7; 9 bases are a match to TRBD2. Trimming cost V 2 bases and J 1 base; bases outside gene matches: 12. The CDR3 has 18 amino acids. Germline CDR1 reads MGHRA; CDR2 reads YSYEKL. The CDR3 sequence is CASSQLGLAPNLSYEQYF. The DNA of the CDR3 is TGCGCCAGCAGCCAACTAGGACTAGCGCCTAACCTATCCTACGAGCAGTACTTC.

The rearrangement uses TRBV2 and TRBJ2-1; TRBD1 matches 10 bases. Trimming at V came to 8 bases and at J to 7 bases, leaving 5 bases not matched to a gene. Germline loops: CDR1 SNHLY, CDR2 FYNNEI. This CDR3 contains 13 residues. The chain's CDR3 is CASGDRGRNEQFF. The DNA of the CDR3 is TGTGCCAGCGGGGACAGGGGAAGGAATGAGCAGTTCTTC.

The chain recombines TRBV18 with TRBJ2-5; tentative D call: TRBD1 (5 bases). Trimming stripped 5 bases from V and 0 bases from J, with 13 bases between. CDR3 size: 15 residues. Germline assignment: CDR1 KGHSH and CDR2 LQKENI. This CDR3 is CASSLTEAYQETQYF. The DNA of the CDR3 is TGTGCCAGCTCATTGACAGAGGCGTACCAAGAGACCCAGTACTTC.

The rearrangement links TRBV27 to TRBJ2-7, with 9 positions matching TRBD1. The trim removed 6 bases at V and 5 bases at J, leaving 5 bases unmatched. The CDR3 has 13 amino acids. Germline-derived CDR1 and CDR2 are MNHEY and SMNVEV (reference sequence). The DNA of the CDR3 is TGTGCCAGCAGAAGGACAGGGGCAAACGAGCAGTACTTC. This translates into CASRRTGANEQYF.

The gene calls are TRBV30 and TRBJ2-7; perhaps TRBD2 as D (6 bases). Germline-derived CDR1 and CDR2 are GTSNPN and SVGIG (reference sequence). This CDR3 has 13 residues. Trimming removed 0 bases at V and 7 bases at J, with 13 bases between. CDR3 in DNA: TGTGCCTGGAGTGTAGGAGGGAGTCAAGAGCAGTACTTC. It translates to CAWSVGGSQEQYF.

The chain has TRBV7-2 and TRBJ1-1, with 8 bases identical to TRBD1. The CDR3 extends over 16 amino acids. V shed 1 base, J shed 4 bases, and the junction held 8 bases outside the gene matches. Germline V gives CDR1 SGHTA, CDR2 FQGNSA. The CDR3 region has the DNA TGTGCCAGCAGCTTAGGCAGGGGGCACCAGGGCACTGAAGCTTTCTTT. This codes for CASSLGRGHQGTEAFF.

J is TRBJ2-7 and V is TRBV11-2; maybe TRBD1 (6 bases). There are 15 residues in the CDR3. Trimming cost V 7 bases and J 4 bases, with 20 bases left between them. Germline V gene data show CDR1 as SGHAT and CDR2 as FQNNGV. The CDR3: CASNRQDLVGYEQYF. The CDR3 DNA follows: TGTGCCAGCAACCGACAGGACCTCGTGGGATACGAGCAGTACTTC.

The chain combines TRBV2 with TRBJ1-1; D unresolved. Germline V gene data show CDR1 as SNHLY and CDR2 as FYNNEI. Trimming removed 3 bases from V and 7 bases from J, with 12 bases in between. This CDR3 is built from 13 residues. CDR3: CASSDRVFGEAFF. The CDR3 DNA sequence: TGTGCCAGCAGTGACCGGGTATTCGGTGAAGCTTTCTTT.

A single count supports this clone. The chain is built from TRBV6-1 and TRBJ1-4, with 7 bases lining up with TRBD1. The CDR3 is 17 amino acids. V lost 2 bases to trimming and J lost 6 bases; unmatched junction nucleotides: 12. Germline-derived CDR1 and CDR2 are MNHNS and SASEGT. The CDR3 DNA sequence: TGTGCCAGCAGTGAAAGTAGGCTCCGGGACAGAGATGAAAAACTGTTTTTT. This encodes CASSESRLRDRDEKLFF.

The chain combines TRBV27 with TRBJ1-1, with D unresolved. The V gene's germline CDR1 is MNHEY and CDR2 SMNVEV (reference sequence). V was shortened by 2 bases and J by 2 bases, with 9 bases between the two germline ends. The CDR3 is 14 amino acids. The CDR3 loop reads CASSLKGRNTEAFF. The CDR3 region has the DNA TGTGCCAGCAGTTTAAAAGGGAGAAACACTGAAGCTTTCTTT.

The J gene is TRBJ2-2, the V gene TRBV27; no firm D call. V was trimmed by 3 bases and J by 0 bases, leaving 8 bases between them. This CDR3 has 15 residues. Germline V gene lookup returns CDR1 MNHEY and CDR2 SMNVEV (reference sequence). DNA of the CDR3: TGTGCCAGCAGTTTTCGAGTCCCGAACACCGGGGAGCTGTTTTTT. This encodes CASSFRVPNTGELFF.